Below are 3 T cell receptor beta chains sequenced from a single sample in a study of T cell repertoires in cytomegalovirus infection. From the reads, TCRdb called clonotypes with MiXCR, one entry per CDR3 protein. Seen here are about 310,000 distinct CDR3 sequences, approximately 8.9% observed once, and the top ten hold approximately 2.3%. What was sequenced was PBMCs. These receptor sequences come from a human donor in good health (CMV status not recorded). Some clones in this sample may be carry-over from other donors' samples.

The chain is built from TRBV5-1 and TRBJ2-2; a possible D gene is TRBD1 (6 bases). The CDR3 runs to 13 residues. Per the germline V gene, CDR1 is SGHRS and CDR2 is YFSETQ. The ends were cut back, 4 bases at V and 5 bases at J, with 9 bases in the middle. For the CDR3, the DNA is TGCGCCAGCAGCGCGGACAGTACCGGGGAGCTGTTTTTT. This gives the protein CASSADSTGELFF. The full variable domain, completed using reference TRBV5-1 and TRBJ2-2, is KAGVTQTPRYLIKTRGQQVTLSCSPISGHRSVSWYQQTPGQGLQFLFEYFSETQRNKGNFPGRFSGRQFSNSRSEMNVSTLELGDSALYLCASSADSTGELFFGEGSRLTVL.

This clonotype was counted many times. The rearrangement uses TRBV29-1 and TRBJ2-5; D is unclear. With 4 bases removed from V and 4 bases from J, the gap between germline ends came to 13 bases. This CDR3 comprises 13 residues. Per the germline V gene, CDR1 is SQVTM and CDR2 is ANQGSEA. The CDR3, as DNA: TGCAGCGTTGGCAAGGCTCCTGGAGAGACCCAGTACTTC. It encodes CSVGKAPGETQYF. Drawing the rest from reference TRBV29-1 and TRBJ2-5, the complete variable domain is SAVISQKPSRDICQRGTSLTIQCQVDSQVTMMFWYRQQPGQSLTLIATANQGSEATYESGFVIDKFPISRPNLTFSTLTVSNMSPEDSSIYLCSVGKAPGETQYFGPGTRLLVL.

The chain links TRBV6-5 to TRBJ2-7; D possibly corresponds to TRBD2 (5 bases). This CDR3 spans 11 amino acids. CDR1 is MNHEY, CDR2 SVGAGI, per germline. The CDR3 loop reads CASSRGYAQYV. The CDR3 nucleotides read TGTGCCAGCAGTCGAGGGTACGCGCAGTACGTC.